This is a list of T cell receptor beta chains from one sample in a study of persistence of HIV-infected CD4 T cells. No antigens are known for them. Some clones are missing from TCRdb's copy, which holds only in-frame ones; the method was immunoSEQ multiplex PCR. The table shows more than 25,000 clones, with about 80% occurring only once. The sample was CD4+ T cells sorted from PBMCs after roughly 18-hour stimulation, taken from a patient who received antiretroviral therapy. Receptors were obtained from an adult woman with HIV who was CMV-seropositive. Both conserved end residues are part of each CDR3. The D gene is left open where the match is weak. A clone size is listed for some rows: how often the clone was seen (once, few, many), or a class if it is expanded.

size: few; V: TRBV30; J: TRBJ1-5; D: .; DNA: TGTGCCTGGAGTCTTAATGAGGTCAATCAGCCCCAGCATTTT; CDR3: CAWSLNEVNQPQHF
size: few; V: TRBV5-4; J: TRBJ2-3; D: TRBD2; DNA: TGTGCCAGCAGCCCTAGCGGGGGAGCTAACACAGATACGCAGTATTTT; CDR3: CASSPSGGANTDTQYF
size: .; V: TRBV19; J: TRBJ1-2; D: .; DNA: TGTGCCAGTAACTCGGGAGGTGGGGGCTATGGCTACACCTTC; CDR3: CASNSGGGGYGYTF
size: .; V: TRBV18; J: TRBJ2-5; D: .; DNA: TGTGCCAGCTCACCAGTTGGTATGGCGGGGAAATCAAGAGAGGCCCAGTACTTC; CDR3: CASSPVGMAGKSREAQYF
size: .; V: TRBV5-1; J: TRBJ1-1; D: TRBD1; DNA: TGCGCCAGCAGCTCGGGGACAGGGCGGTGGGCGGAAGCTTTCTTT; CDR3: CASSSGTGRWAEAFF
size: .; V: TRBV3-1/TRBV3-2; J: TRBJ1-1; D: .; DNA: TGTGCCAGCAGCCAATCCGGCAGGGGAAACACTGAAGCTTTCTTT; CDR3: CASSQSGRGNTEAFF
size: .; V: TRBV6-5; J: TRBJ1-2; D: .; DNA: TGTGCCAGCAGACGGACAGAGAACTATGGCTACACCTTC; CDR3: CASRRTENYGYTF
size: .; V: TRBV5-1; J: TRBJ2-2; D: .; DNA: TGCGCCAGCAGCAACGGGGGTAGCACCGGGGAGCTGTTTTTT; CDR3: CASSNGGSTGELFF
size: .; V: TRBV27; J: TRBJ2-1; D: .; DNA: TGTGCCAGCACCACTTGGGGGGGCAGCAAGGGAAGGAATGAGCAGTTCTTC; CDR3: CASTTWGGSKGRNEQFF
size: .; V: TRBV9; J: TRBJ1-2; D: .; DNA: TGTGCCAGCAGCGTTCCCCCGGGAAGGGGGGGGTCGGCTGGCTACACCTTC; CDR3: CASSVPPGRGGSAGYTF
size: .; V: TRBV29-1; J: TRBJ1-2; D: .; DNA: TGCAGCGTTGAACCCACTAACTATGGCTACACCTTC; CDR3: CSVEPTNYGYTF
size: .; V: TRBV5-1; J: TRBJ1-2; D: TRBD1; DNA: TGCGCCAGCAGCTGGGGACAGGGGAACTATGGCTACACCTTC; CDR3: CASSWGQGNYGYTF
size: .; V: TRBV29-1; J: TRBJ1-5; D: TRBD1; DNA: TGCAGCGTCTTGGAGGGGGCTTTCGATCAGCCCCAGCATTTT; CDR3: CSVLEGAFDQPQHF
size: .; V: TRBV7-8; J: TRBJ2-3; D: .; DNA: TGTGCCAGCAGCTTAGTACGTGCGGGCCGCATAGCGCAGTATTTT; CDR3: CASSLVRAGRIAQYF
size: .; V: TRBV5-6; J: TRBJ1-2; D: .; DNA: TGTGCCAGTTCCGGGACAATAGACTATGGCTACACCTTC; CDR3: CASSGTIDYGYTF
size: .; V: TRBV19; J: TRBJ1-5; D: .; DNA: TGTGCCAGTAGTCGGACAGTGGATCAGCCCCAGCATTTT; CDR3: CASSRTVDQPQHF
size: few; V: TRBV7-3; J: TRBJ1-1; D: .; DNA: TGTGCCAGCAGCTTAGGTCGCACGATGAACACTGAAGCTTTCTTT; CDR3: CASSLGRTMNTEAFF
size: .; V: TRBV7-7; J: TRBJ2-3; D: TRBD2; DNA: TGTGCCAGCAGCTTAGGGGCGGGGGGGCGCACAGATACGCAGTATTTT; CDR3: CASSLGAGGRTDTQYF
size: .; V: TRBV5-1; J: TRBJ2-3; D: TRBD1; DNA: TGCGCCAGCAGGGCCGGGACAGTCACAGATACGCAGTATTTT; CDR3: CASRAGTVTDTQYF
size: .; V: TRBV3-1/TRBV3-2; J: TRBJ2-2; D: .; DNA: TGTGCCAGCAGCCCGAACCCGGGATACACCGGGGAGCTGTTTTTT; CDR3: CASSPNPGYTGELFF
size: .; V: TRBV5-6; J: TRBJ1-6; D: .; DNA: TGTGCCAGCAGCTTTAGGGATTCACCCCTCCACTTT; CDR3: CASSFRDSPLHF
size: .; V: TRBV5-6; J: TRBJ1-5; D: TRBD1; DNA: TGTGCCAGCAGCCGCACGGGACAGGGTAATCAGCCCCAGCATTTT; CDR3: CASSRTGQGNQPQHF
size: .; V: TRBV18; J: TRBJ1-1; D: .; DNA: TGTGCCAGCTCACCACCACAGGCTCCGGGGGGCACTGAAGCTTTCTTT; CDR3: CASSPPQAPGGTEAFF
size: .; V: TRBV27; J: TRBJ2-7; D: TRBD1; DNA: TGTGCCAGCCGGGACAGGGGCTACCACGAGCAGTACTTC; CDR3: CASRDRGYHEQYF
size: few; V: TRBV11-3; J: TRBJ2-1; D: .; DNA: TGTGCCAGCAGCTTAGATGGCAGGGACATGTCCGATGAGCAGTTCTTC; CDR3: CASSLDGRDMSDEQFF
size: .; V: TRBV6-5; J: TRBJ1-1; D: TRBD1; DNA: TGTGCCAGCATTAGGACAGGGGGCGCGCTCACTGAAGCTTTCTTT; CDR3: CASIRTGGALTEAFF
size: .; V: TRBV7-3; J: TRBJ2-1; D: TRBD2; DNA: TGTGCCAGCAGCTTAAGACTAGCGGGGCACAATGAGCAGTTCTTC; CDR3: CASSLRLAGHNEQFF
size: .; V: TRBV7-6; J: TRBJ2-7; D: .; DNA: TGTGCCAGCAGCGAGAGATCGGGGGAGCAGTACTTC; CDR3: CASSERSGEQYF
size: few; V: TRBV28; J: TRBJ2-2; D: .; DNA: TGTGCCAGCAGTCCTAGGACCAGTAGGGACACCGGGGAGCTGTTTTTT; CDR3: CASSPRTSRDTGELFF
size: .; V: TRBV29-1; J: TRBJ2-3; D: TRBD1; DNA: TGCAGCGTTTCTGGACAGGGGGTTACAGATACGCAGTATTTT; CDR3: CSVSGQGVTDTQYF
size: few; V: TRBV6-1; J: TRBJ1-3; D: .; DNA: TGTGCCAGCAGTGAAGGTTCCGAATCTGGAAACACCATATATTTT; CDR3: CASSEGSESGNTIYF
size: .; V: TRBV30; J: TRBJ1-6; D: .; DNA: TGTGCCTGGAAGGAGGCTTTTAGTTCACCCCTCCACTTT; CDR3: CAWKEAFSSPLHF
size: .; V: TRBV3-1/TRBV3-2; J: TRBJ2-5; D: TRBD1; DNA: TGTGCCAGCAGCCAAGATTCCAGGGGGCGGGTGGAGACCCAGTACTTC; CDR3: CASSQDSRGRVETQYF
size: .; V: TRBV18; J: TRBJ2-5; D: TRBD2; DNA: TGTGCCAGCTCACCACCGCCACTCTGGGACCGCGGGGGGACCCAGTACTTC; CDR3: CASSPPPLWDRGGTQYF
size: .; V: TRBV27; J: TRBJ1-1; D: .; DNA: TGTGCCAGCAGTTTACAGGGAGGCACTGAAGCTTTCTTT; CDR3: CASSLQGGTEAFF
size: .; V: TRBV24-1; J: TRBJ1-1; D: .; DNA: TGTGCCACCAGTGACCCTGCCCTAGGGAACGCTGAAGCTTTCTTT; CDR3: CATSDPALGNAEAFF
size: few; V: TRBV6-1; J: TRBJ2-1; D: TRBD2; DNA: TGTGCCAGCAGTGACACCTTTAGCGGGGTAGGGCCCAATGAGCAGTTCTTC; CDR3: CASSDTFSGVGPNEQFF
size: .; V: TRBV2; J: TRBJ1-1; D: .; DNA: TGTGCCAGCAAAGACGGGAATGCTGAAGCTTTCTTT; CDR3: CASKDGNAEAFF
size: .; V: TRBV27; J: TRBJ1-6; D: .; DNA: TGTGCCAGCAGCCATAAAATAAGCTCCTATAATTCACCCCTCCACTTT; CDR3: CASSHKISSYNSPLHF
size: .; V: TRBV30; J: TRBJ2-6; D: TRBD2; DNA: TGTGCCTTGGGGGGGTACCGAGACTCTGGGGCCAACGTCCTGACTTTC; CDR3: CALGGYRDSGANVLTF
size: few; V: TRBV5-4; J: TRBJ2-3; D: .; DNA: TGTGCCAGCAGCTTGTGGAACACAGATACGCAGTATTTT; CDR3: CASSLWNTDTQYF
size: once; V: TRBV9; J: TRBJ2-1; D: TRBD1; DNA: TGTGCCAGCAGCAAACAGGGGTATGAGCAGTTCTTC; CDR3: CASSKQGYEQFF
size: once; V: TRBV27; J: TRBJ2-5; D: .; DNA: TGTGCCAGCAGTTTAGGCCAGACAACTCGAGAGACCCAGTACTTC; CDR3: CASSLGQTTRETQYF
size: .; V: TRBV10-3; J: TRBJ2-6; D: TRBD1; DNA: TGTGCCATCAGTGCCGGGACAGTCGGGGCCAACGTCCTGACTTTC; CDR3: CAISAGTVGANVLTF